This TCR beta chain was profiled in a study of blood T cell repertoires in COVID-19. Whole-study context: Donors in the United States, Italy and Spain gave samples during acute or convalescent COVID-19.

Original methodology: Estimation of nucleated cell counts was performed using reference gene primer amplification. TCRdb keeps only in-frame clones here, not all; method: immunoSEQ multiplex PCR. V, J and clone size derive from that table, while D and trimming were established from the DNA sequence. The repertoire has roughly 200,000 clones, around 80% of them found once; the top ten carry 6.5% to 9%. This sequence was found in a woman aged 40 to 49 with COVID-19, enrolled during active disease. What was sequenced was peripheral blood.

The CDR3 loop is CASQPPGQGAIEQYF. The CDR3 nucleotides are TGTGCCAGCCAACCCCCGGGACAGGGGGCGATCGAGCAGTACTTC. V and J are TRBV6-5 and TRBJ2-7, with 12 bases lining up with TRBD1. This CDR3 comprises 15 residues. Germline loops: CDR1 MNHEY, CDR2 SVGAGI. Unmatched junction bases numbered 11, after V lost 8 bases and J lost 6 bases.